The clone carrying this T cell receptor beta chain was seen just once. CDR1 and CDR2 from the germline V gene are MNHNY and SVGAGI (reference sequence). The ends lost 5 bases at V and 4 bases at J; junction bases unmatched: 7. The CDR3 consists of 15 residues. The data originate from a study of T cell changes during pregnancy in multiple sclerosis. Only in-frame clones appear in the TCRdb table, and some are missing; sequencing was by immunoSEQ multiplex PCR. The sample yields roughly 35,000 clones, around 90% seen once. The rearrangement uses TRBV6-6 and TRBJ1-2; 10 bases are a match to TRBD1. The clonotype originates from a female donor with multiple sclerosis, enrolled in a pregnancy study. The sequenced sample was CD4+ T cells from peripheral blood mononuclear cells, obtained before pregnancy. The CDR3, as DNA: TGTGCCAGCAGTCAAGGGGACAGGGGAAGCTATGGCTACACCTTC. Protein product: CASSQGDRGSYGYTF.